This T cell receptor (beta chain) was sequenced in a study of T cells in Graves' hyperthyroidism and ophthalmopathy. Amplification of TCR beta CDR3 regions was performed using RNA transcripts as template. The HTBI primer set drove a first-round RT-PCR of the TCR CDR3. TCRdb analysed the multiplex PCR reads with MiXCR anew, one entry per CDR3 protein. The repertoire holds 650,000 to 850,000 distinct CDR3 sequences, with roughly 20% as singletons. Subjects aged 18 to 65 presented with newly diagnosed hyperthyroidism of less than 2 months' duration. V shed 5 bases and J 5 bases; nucleotides not matched to a gene: 5. The CDR3 loop spans 14 amino acids. Germline V gives CDR1 SNHLY, CDR2 FYNNEI.

Sequenced input: blood. The sequence was obtained from a woman aged 50 to 65 with Graves' hyperthyroidism that later progressed to Graves' ophthalmopathy. The rearrangement joins TRBV2 to TRBJ2-5, with 10 bases identical to TRBD2. This chain's CDR3 is CASSILAGSETQYF. Written as DNA, the CDR3 is TGTGCCAGCAGTATACTAGCGGGGTCTGAGACCCAGTACTTC.